Shown below are 10 T cell receptor beta chains from a single sample sequenced in a study of blood T cell repertoires in COVID-19. Data came from immunoSEQ multiplex PCR; TCRdb stores just in-frame clones and leaves some out. Counted here are approximately 54,000 clones, 86% occurring once; the ten biggest clones make up roughly 15%. Sequencing was carried out using peripheral blood. The receptor set was obtained from a human donor in a cohort sampled during active COVID-19.

This clone was counted once. The rearrangement uses TRBV5-5 and TRBJ1-3, with unresolved D. The CDR3 totals 17 residues. Trimming took off 3 bases at V and 4 bases at J, with 20 bases between the two ends. CDR1 and CDR2 from the germline V gene are SGHKS and YYEKEE (reference sequence). The CDR3 DNA follows: TGTGCCAGCAGCTCGACCCCCGGGTCCAACGTAGGAAACACCATATATTTT. It codes for CASSSTPGSNVGNTIYF.

The V and J genes are TRBV5-1 and TRBJ2-5; 10 bases match TRBD1. The J segment lost 7 bases and the V segment lost 0 bases, leaving 6 bases of the junction unmatched. The CDR3 is made up of 15 amino acids. The germline V gene encodes CDR1 SGHRS and CDR2 YFSETQ. In DNA, the CDR3 is TGCGCCAGCAGCTTGGCCGGGACAGGGGTAGCGACCCAGTACTTC. This codes for CASSLAGTGVATQYF.

This clone was seen once. The rearrangement links TRBV7-9 to TRBJ1-1; 7 bases map to TRBD1. Unmatched junction bases numbered 5, after V lost 6 bases and J lost 4 bases. CDR3 length: 13 residues. Germline-derived CDR1 and CDR2 are SEHNR and FQNEAQ (reference sequence). The CDR3 is CASRRTGVTEAFF. CDR3 DNA sequence: TGTGCCAGCAGACGTACAGGGGTCACTGAAGCTTTCTTT.

This clone has only a few counts. This chain links TRBV3-1 (or the pseudogene TRBV3-2) with TRBJ1-1; possibly TRBD1 for D (5 bases). V lost 4 bases and J lost 4, with 10 bases in between. The CDR3 spans 13 residues. Looked up from germline, CDR1 is LGHDT and CDR2 is YNNKEL (reference sequence). CDR3 sequence (DNA): TGTGCCAGCAGCCCATCGGGGGGCACTGAAGCTTTCTTT. This gives the protein CASSPSGGTEAFF.

The chain couples TRBV9 to TRBJ2-1; D may be TRBD2 (5 bases). This CDR3 has 14 residues. From germline, CDR1 is SGDLS and CDR2 YYNGEE. V was pared by 4 bases and J by 1 base, with 9 bases between. The CDR3 DNA reads as TGTGCCAGCAGCCCCCGGGGTTCCTACAATGAGCAGTTCTTC. This codes for CASSPRGSYNEQFF.

The rearrangement links TRBV9 to TRBJ2-7; possible D gene TRBD1, 5 bases. CDR1 SGDLS and CDR2 YYNGEE come from the germline V gene. The length of the CDR3 is 16 residues. V shed 1 base and J shed 5 bases, with 19 bases lying between them. CDR3 residues: CASSVRPQGIVNEQYF. Written as DNA, the CDR3 is TGTGCCAGCAGCGTACGTCCTCAGGGTATTGTGAACGAGCAGTACTTC.

The chain has TRBV19 and TRBJ2-7; unclear D gene. V lost 2 bases and J 0 bases, leaving 8 bases between the germline ends. Germline CDR1 is LNHDA and CDR2 is SQIVND (reference sequence). There are 14 residues in the CDR3. The CDR3: CASSIRRSSYEQYF. In nucleotides, the CDR3 is TGTGCCAGTAGTATAAGACGGAGCTCCTACGAGCAGTACTTC.

The rearrangement uses TRBV7-2 and TRBJ2-1; tentatively, D is TRBD1 (6 bases). The germline gives CDR1 SGHTA, CDR2 FQGNSA. The V end lost 2 bases, the J end lost 0 bases, and 8 bases lay between the germline ends. The CDR3 length is 15 residues. The CDR3 region is CASSLQGISYNEQFF. Here the CDR3 DNA reads TGTGCCAGCAGCTTACAGGGGATCTCCTACAATGAGCAGTTCTTC. Full variable domain (missing parts from reference TRBV7-2 and TRBJ2-1): GAGVSQSPSNKVTEKGKDVELRCDPISGHTALYWYRQSLGQGLEFLIYFQGNSAPDKSGLPSDRFSAERTGGSVSTLTIQRTQQEDSAVYLCASSLQGISYNEQFFGPGTRLTVL.

The chain is built from TRBV2 and TRBJ2-1, with 9 bases fitting TRBD1. CDR1 and CDR2 from the germline V gene are SNHLY and FYNNEI. This CDR3 comprises 14 residues. V shed 8 bases and J 7 bases; nucleotides not matched to a gene: 9. This CDR3 reads CASRRKQGANEQFF. DNA of the CDR3: TGTGCCAGCCGGCGGAAACAGGGGGCGAATGAGCAGTTCTTC.

The chain joins TRBV29-1 to TRBJ1-2; 9 nucleotides agree with TRBD1. The CDR3 contains 12 residues. With 6 bases clipped from V and 8 bases from J, the junction kept 7 bases outside the gene matches. The germline V gene encodes CDR1 SQVTM and CDR2 ANQGSEA. This chain's CDR3 is CSVLTGGLGYTF. The CDR3 DNA sequence: TGCAGCGTACTGACAGGGGGTTTGGGCTACACCTTC.